Listed below are T cell receptor beta chains from one sample, sequenced in a study of cytotoxic CD8 clonotypes in ibrutinib-treated CLL. TCRdb's table, derived via immunoSEQ multiplex PCR, lists solely in-frame clones and lacks some. The sample gives about 160,000 clones, approximately 90% of which show up once; roughly 3% is in the top ten. The specimen comprised PBMCs, sampled at disease progression, from a patient treated with ibrutinib. Receptors were obtained from a human donor with chronic lymphocytic leukemia. CDR3s include the opening cysteine and the closing phenylalanine or tryptophan. A D gene is named only where the DNA matches it firmly. Rows may omit the clone size; those that give it use once, few, many or a size class.

. TRBJ1-1 TRBV7-9 . TGTGCCAGCAGCTTCCCTGGACAACCTGAAGCTTTCTTT CASSFPGQPEAFF
. TRBJ1-2 TRBV28 . TGTGCCAGCAGTTTCCCCAGGGGTGGGTATGGCTACACCTTC CASSFPRGGYGYTF
. TRBJ2-7 TRBV2 TRBD1 TGTGCCAGCAGCAGACAGGGGTTTTCCTACGAGCAGTACTTC CASSRQGFSYEQYF
. TRBJ2-7 TRBV5-4 TRBD2 TGTGCCAGCAGCTGGGGACTAGCGGGGTCCTACGAGCAGTACTTC CASSWGLAGSYEQYF
. TRBJ2-7 TRBV28 TRBD1 TGTGCCAGCAGTTCGTTTAAAGGGACAGGGGGCTGGTACGAGCAGTACTTC CASSSFKGTGGWYEQYF
. TRBJ2-7 TRBV7-6 TRBD1 TGTGCCAGCAGCCCAGAGGGGGCGGCCTACGAGCAGTACTTC CASSPEGAAYEQYF
. TRBJ2-5 TRBV28 TRBD1 TGTGCCAGCAGTTTTAGACAGGGCCAAGAGACCCAGTACTTC CASSFRQGQETQYF
. TRBJ1-2 TRBV5-4 . TGTGCCAGCAGCTTATCAGGGCTCTATGGCTACACCTTC CASSLSGLYGYTF
. TRBJ1-1 TRBV7-2 . TGTGCCAGCAGCTTTGACGGGGCTGGGGTAGCTGAAGCTTTCTTT CASSFDGAGVAEAFF
. TRBJ2-3 TRBV6-5 TRBD2 TGTGCCAGCAGGGGGGGGGTGGCAGATACGCAGTATTTT CASRGGVADTQYF
. TRBJ2-2 TRBV7-9 . TGTGCCAGCAGCTCCGCCCCTGGAACCGGGGAGCTGTTTTTT CASSSAPGTGELFF
. TRBJ1-2 TRBV7-3 TRBD1 TGTGCCAGCAGCTTTGGACAGGGGGAGGTATATGGCTACACCTTC CASSFGQGEVYGYTF
. TRBJ2-7 TRBV9 TRBD1 TGTGCCAGCAGCCTGGATGCGACAGGGGCGTACTACGAGCAGTACTTC CASSLDATGAYYEQYF
. TRBJ1-2 TRBV28 . TGTGCCAGCAACCCGGACAGATTCTATGGCTACACCTTC CASNPDRFYGYTF
. TRBJ1-3 TRBV11-2 . TGTGCCAGCAGCTTAGCAGGATCTGGAAACACCATATATTTT CASSLAGSGNTIYF
. TRBJ1-2 TRBV6-5 TRBD1 TGTGCCAGCAGCGGGACAGGGACGACCAACTATGGCTACACCTTC CASSGTGTTNYGYTF
. TRBJ2-2 TRBV19 TRBD2 TGTGCCAGTAGTATGCAAGCGGGGGCGAACACCGGGGAGCTGTTTTTT CASSMQAGANTGELFF
. TRBJ2-5 TRBV7-9 . TGTGCCAGCAGCTCAGGCGTGACAGATGAGGTAGAGACCCAGTACTTC CASSSGVTDEVETQYF
. TRBJ2-5 TRBV11-3 . TGTGCCAGCAGCTACCACCCTAATGGGGAGACCCAGTACTTC CASSYHPNGETQYF
. TRBJ1-1 TRBV7-9 . TGTGCCAGTAAAGGGGGTCAAGACACTGAAGCTTTCTTT CASKGGQDTEAFF
. TRBJ2-7 TRBV5-1 . TGCGCCAGCAGCCCCCCGGGACTTTCAGACGAGCAGTACTTC CASSPPGLSDEQYF
. TRBJ2-4 TRBV10-2 . TGCGCCAGCGACACCTCAGGAGCCAAAAACATTCAGTACTTC CASDTSGAKNIQYF
. TRBJ2-3 TRBV19 TRBD2 TGTGCCAGTAGTGTATATAGCGGGAGAGGAGATACGCAGTATTTT CASSVYSGRGDTQYF
. TRBJ2-3 TRBV4-1 . TGCGCCAGCAGCCAAGTGGGAACTGGCACTAGCACAGATACGCAGTATTTT CASSQVGTGTSTDTQYF
. TRBJ1-3 TRBV30 . TGTGCCTGGAGCCCTGGGGCAGGGAGGTCGAACACCATATATTTT CAWSPGAGRSNTIYF
. TRBJ2-2 TRBV19 TRBD1 TGTGCCAGTAGCCGTGACAGGGGGGGATTCAGCACCGGGGAGCTGTTTTTT CASSRDRGGFSTGELFF
. TRBJ2-3 TRBV27 . TGTGCCAGCAAATGGGCAGATACGCAGTATTTT CASKWADTQYF
few TRBJ1-4 TRBV2 . TGTGCCAGCAGTGAGGTCGGGGGGCTGAAACTGTTTTTT CASSEVGGLKLFF
. TRBJ1-1 TRBV6-6 . TGTGCCAGCAGAACCGACAGGCTGAACACTGAAGCTTTCTTT CASRTDRLNTEAFF
. TRBJ1-1 TRBV5-1 . TGCGCCAGCAGCTTGTCTTTTCCCCAGGACAGAACGAACACTGAAGCTTTCTTT CASSLSFPQDRTNTEAFF
. TRBJ2-1 TRBV14 . TGTGCCAGCAGCCAAGACGCGTTCGGACTTGAGCAGTTCTTC CASSQDAFGLEQFF
. TRBJ1-2 TRBV15 . TGTGCCACCAGCAGAACCAGCAGGGGCGCCAGTTCGGGCTACACCTTC CATSRTSRGASSGYTF
. TRBJ2-4 TRBV9 . TGTGCCAGCAGCGTAGCTGTTGGGGCCAAAAACATTCAGTACTTC CASSVAVGAKNIQYF
. TRBJ2-7 TRBV9 . TGTGCCAGCAGCCTCGGAGGTGGCGGGACCTACGAGCAGTACTTC CASSLGGGGTYEQYF
. TRBJ1-5 TRBV7-2 . TGTGCCAGCAGCTTAGAAGGGTGGAGCAATCAGCCCCAGCATTTT CASSLEGWSNQPQHF
. TRBJ2-2 TRBV11-3 . TGTGCCAGCAGCCTTAACGGGCCCCGAGAGCTGTTTTTT CASSLNGPRELFF
. TRBJ2-1 TRBV4-1 . TGCGCCAGCAGCCAAGATCACGGCAGGGAAATAGTGAATGAGCAGTTCTTC CASSQDHGREIVNEQFF
. TRBJ2-7 TRBV28 TRBD1 TGTGCCAGCAGTTTAAATAGCAGGGGGTATTCCTACGAGCAGTACTTC CASSLNSRGYSYEQYF
. TRBJ2-1 TRBV7-2 . TGTGCCAGCAGCTTAGTCGAAGGGCAGTTCTTC CASSLVEGQFF
once TRBJ2-7 TRBV28 TRBD2 TGTGCCAGCAGAGAGACTAGCGGGAGCGCGAGCTCCTACGAGCAGTACTTC CASRETSGSASSYEQYF
. TRBJ2-7 TRBV4-3 . TGCGCCAGCAGCCAAGATCGAGGGCAGGGGCGGGACGAGCAGTACTTC CASSQDRGQGRDEQYF
. TRBJ2-1 TRBV30 TRBD2 TGTGCCTGGAGAAGTAGCGGGAGAATATCGTCCTACAATGAGCAGTTCTTC CAWRSSGRISSYNEQFF
. TRBJ2-7 TRBV4-2 . TGTGCCAGCAGCCAAGACAGAGGGAGCGCCTACGAGCAGTACTTC CASSQDRGSAYEQYF
. TRBJ1-4 TRBV5-6 . TGTGCCAGCAGGATGCGGGGCCAGACTGAAAAACTGTTTTTT CASRMRGQTEKLFF
. TRBJ2-3 TRBV5-4 . TGTGCCAGCAGCTATGAGGGGGTAGGCACAGATACGCAGTATTTT CASSYEGVGTDTQYF
. TRBJ2-7 TRBV19 . TGTGCCAGTAGTATAGGGGGCGCAGACTTCTCCTACGAGCAGTACTTC CASSIGGADFSYEQYF
once TRBJ2-7 TRBV7-3 . TGTGCCAGCAGCCCCATTCGCCTGAGCTCCTACGAGCAGTACTTC CASSPIRLSSYEQYF
. TRBJ1-1 TRBV18 TRBD1 TGTGCCAGCTTACCCGGGGTCACAGGGGGCACTGAAGCTTTCTTT CASLPGVTGGTEAFF
. TRBJ1-5 TRBV2 . TGTGCCAGCAGTGAACAGGGAATTAGCAATCAGCCCCAGCATTTT CASSEQGISNQPQHF
many TRBJ1-4 TRBV19 . TGTGCCAGTAGTATAGTTCTAATAGAAAAACTGTTTTTT CASSIVLIEKLFF
. TRBJ2-2 TRBV7-3 TRBD2 TGTGCCAGCAGCCGCCATATCCCGACTAGCGGGACGTCCGGGGAGCTGTTTTTT CASSRHIPTSGTSGELFF
. TRBJ1-1 TRBV11-2 . TGTGCCAGCAGCCCCTGGACAGACGGCGGTAGTACTGAAGCTTTCTTT CASSPWTDGGSTEAFF
. TRBJ1-5 TRBV18 TRBD1 TGTGCCAGCTCACGGGACAGCGGCAATCAGCCCCAGCATTTT CASSRDSGNQPQHF
. TRBJ2-7 TRBV11-2 TRBD1 TGTGCCAGCAGCCCCCCGGGACAGGTCGCCTACGAGCAGTACTTC CASSPPGQVAYEQYF
. TRBJ1-1 TRBV2 . TGTGCCAGCTGGATCAACACTGAAGCTTTCTTT CASWINTEAFF
. TRBJ2-7 TRBV10-1 . TGCGCCAGCAGTGAGTCGAAGGACTTCCGAAGGGAGCAGTACTTC CASSESKDFRREQYF
. TRBJ2-6 TRBV29-1 . TGCAGCGTGCTCCAGGAATCCAGCTCTGGGGCCAACGTCCTGACTTTC CSVLQESSSGANVLTF
. TRBJ1-1 TRBV5-1 . TGCGCCAGCAGCCAGGTGGGGGGCACTGAAGCTTTCTTT CASSQVGGTEAFF